This paragraph covers one T cell receptor (beta chain) sequence. Its target is unknown. Time point meaning: cycle 4 day 1 (C4D1), after six to seven weeks of nivolumab. Relapse after autologous stem cell transplantation occurred in every patient, and brentuximab vedotin exposure varied. This sample is part of a study of PD-1 blockade in classical Hodgkin lymphoma. About the research overall: Once every 2 weeks, patients received intravenous nivolumab at 3 mg/kg.

This CDR3 is built from 16 residues. Germline values: CDR1 SEHNR, CDR2 FQNEAQ (reference sequence). Trimming took off 5 bases at V and 0 bases at J, with 17 bases between the two ends. Study results and caveats: Significantly greater TCR diversity emerged by C4D1 in CD4+ cells but not CD8+ cells. At baseline, newly diagnosed patients reportedly showed less TCR diversity than healthy donors.

The assay was immunoSEQ multiplex PCR, and TCRdb's table has in-frame clones only and misses some. The profile shows about 8,800 clones, about 84% of them singletons. The input for sequencing was peripheral blood mononuclear cells (PBMCs), taken before the fourth cycle of nivolumab. The receptor was isolated from a human donor with classical Hodgkin lymphoma. The V and J genes are TRBV7-9 and TRBJ2-7; possibly TRBD2 for D (6 bases). CDR3 in DNA: TGTGCCAGCAGCCCCTCCTTGGGACTCCTCTCCTACGAGCAGTACTTC. It yields the protein CASSPSLGLLSYEQYF.